The next 19 T cell receptor beta chains were all read from a single sample in a study of regulatory T cells. General study findings and limits: In CD3G deficiency, regulatory T cells had lower Shannon diversity than autologous conventional CD4+ and control regulatory cells.

These TCRs are of unknown antigen specificity. The primer mix had 52 TRBV and 13 TRBJ primers. TCRdb keeps only in-frame clones here, not all; method: immunoSEQ multiplex PCR. The profile covers 3,000 to 3,500 clones, with about 94% appearing a single time and 3.4% taken by the ten largest. Sequencing input: CD4+ Tregs sorted from blood. The source of these receptors is a person aged 18 to 35 with CD3G deficiency.

The chain carries TRBV6-6 and TRBJ1-2; D remains unclear. The CDR3 is made up of 11 amino acids. Between the trimmed V and J ends, which lost 5 bases and 7 bases, there was a span of 8 bases. Germline CDR1 MNHNY, CDR2 SVGAGI (reference sequence). The CDR3 spells CASSLASGYTF. The CDR3 DNA reads as TGTGCCAGCAGTCTGGCCAGTGGCTACACCTTC.

The rearrangement uses TRBV7-9 and TRBJ2-5; 9 nucleotides line up with TRBD1. The V and J ends lost 5 bases and 5 bases, in that order; junction bases with no gene match: 9. This CDR3 spans 15 amino acids. CDR1 and CDR2 from the germline V gene are SEHNR and FQNEAQ (reference sequence). DNA for the CDR3: TGTGCCAGCAGCCAAGCGACAGGGGGAAGGGAGACCCAGTACTTC. Its protein is CASSQATGGRETQYF.

V gene TRBV28 combines with J gene TRBJ1-1; D unclear. The CDR3 has 14 residues. The germline V and J ends were trimmed by 6 bases and 0 bases, with 11 bases remaining between them. Germline lookup yields CDR1 MDHEN and CDR2 SYDVKM. The CDR3 DNA reads as TGTGCCAGCAGGTACAGCCTCATGAACACTGAAGCTTTCTTT. Amino acids: CASRYSLMNTEAFF.

This sequence joins TRBV2 and TRBJ1-2, with D hard to call. Trimming left V 4 bases short and J 6 bases short, with 9 bases between. The CDR3 has 12 residues. CDR1 and CDR2 (germline): SNHLY, FYNNEI. CDR3 sequence reads: CASSVRRDGYTF. CDR3 bases: TGTGCCAGCAGTGTGAGAAGGGATGGCTACACCTTC. Supplemented by reference TRBV2 and TRBJ1-2, the full variable domain reads EPEVTQTPSHQVTQMGQEVILRCVPISNHLYFYWYRQILGQKVEFLVSFYNNEISEKSEIFDDQFSVERPDGSNFTLKIRSTKLEDSAMYFCASSVRRDGYTFGSGTRLTVV.

V gene TRBV6-1 combines with J gene TRBJ1-3, with D possibly TRBD1 on 5 matching bases. The germline gives CDR1 MNHNS, CDR2 SASEGT. V lost 3 bases to trimming and J lost 0 bases, with 12 bases between them. This CDR3 region has 16 residues. CDR3: CASSEGGRGSGNTIYF. The CDR3 region has the DNA TGTGCCAGCAGTGAGGGGGGACGGGGCTCTGGAAACACCATATATTTT.

The J gene is TRBJ1-5, the V gene TRBV11-2; D gene ambiguous. The CDR3 length is 13 residues. The V gene lost 3 bases and the J gene lost 6 bases, with 9 bases spanning the gap. Germline loops: CDR1 SGHAT, CDR2 FQNNGV. The CDR3 DNA reads TGTGCCAGCAGCTTGGAGGTTTCTCAGCCCCAGCATTTT. Its translation: CASSLEVSQPQHF.

J is TRBJ2-7 and V is TRBV30, with 8 positions matching TRBD1. V dropped 5 bases and J dropped 6; count of bases not matched to a gene: 9. The CDR3 contains 13 residues. Per germline, CDR1 GTSNPN and CDR2 SVGIG (reference sequence). The CDR3 region has the DNA TGTGCCTGGGATCGCGGGACAGGCGGCGAGCAGTACTTC. Its translation is CAWDRGTGGEQYF. Full variable domain (missing parts from reference TRBV30 and TRBJ2-7): SQTIHQWPATLVQPVGSPLSLECTVEGTSNPNLYWYRQAAGRGLQLLFYSVGIGQISSEVPQNLSASRPQDRQFILSSKKLLLSDSGFYLCAWDRGTGGEQYFGPGTRLTVT.

The chain joins TRBV28 to TRBJ1-1; the match to TRBD1 covers 7 bases. This CDR3 comprises 12 residues. The germline V gene has CDR1 MDHEN and CDR2 SYDVKM. After removal of 5 bases from V and 5 bases from J, the junction contained 2 bases not matched to a gene. The CDR3 spells CASSARGTEAFF. The CDR3 DNA sequence: TGTGCCAGCAGTGCCAGGGGGACTGAAGCTTTCTTT. The full variable domain, its missing parts supplied by reference TRBV28 and TRBJ1-1, is DVKVTQSSRYLVKRTGEKVFLECVQDMDHENMFWYRQDPGLGLRLIYFSYDVKMKEKGDIPEGYSVSREKKERFSLILESASTNQTSMYLCASSARGTEAFFGQGTRLTVV.

This chain joins TRBV28 and TRBJ2-4; D assignment may be TRBD1 or TRBD2 (5 bases each). Germline CDR1 and CDR2: MDHEN and SYDVKM. This CDR3 is 20 amino acids long. The V end lost 4 bases, the J end lost 0 bases, and 25 bases lay between the germline ends. As DNA, the CDR3 is TGTGCCAGCAGTTCCATTCAGGGACCGGCCGGGAATTTAGCCAAAAACATTCAGTACTTC. Encoded protein: CASSSIQGPAGNLAKNIQYF. The whole variable domain, remainder taken from reference TRBV28 and TRBJ2-4, is DVKVTQSSRYLVKRTGEKVFLECVQDMDHENMFWYRQDPGLGLRLIYFSYDVKMKEKGDIPEGYSVSREKKERFSLILESASTNQTSMYLCASSSIQGPAGNLAKNIQYFGAGTRLSVL.

V gene TRBV5-1 combines with J gene TRBJ2-1; D possibly uses TRBD1 or TRBD2 (5 bases each). V gave up 4 bases and J gave up 2 bases, with 10 bases separating them. CDR3 length: 14 amino acids. Germline V gene sequence: CDR1 SGHRS, CDR2 YFSETQ. Here the CDR3 DNA reads TGCGCCAGCAGCGTGGGGACGGCCTACAATGAGCAGTTCTTC. This codes for CASSVGTAYNEQFF.

The rearrangement joins TRBV6-5 to TRBJ2-5, with TRBD1 matching over 12 bases. The CDR3 has 14 residues. With 5 bases clipped from V and 5 bases from J, the junction kept 3 bases outside the gene matches. CDR1 is MNHEY, CDR2 SVGAGI, per germline. CDR3 sequence reads: CASSGDRGRETQYF. CDR3 bases: TGTGCCAGCAGTGGGGACAGGGGGCGGGAGACCCAGTACTTC.

The chain is built from TRBV10-3 and TRBJ1-2, with D tentatively TRBD1 (5 bases). This CDR3 region has 13 residues. Trimming shortened V by 6 bases and J by 10 bases, and 18 bases separated the two germline ends. Germline loops: CDR1 ENHRY, CDR2 SYGVKD. This chain's CDR3 is CAISAGRYHDYTF. As DNA, the CDR3 is TGTGCCATCAGCGCGGGACGGTACCACGACTACACCTTC.

This chain joins TRBV7-8 and TRBJ1-2, with 8 bases aligning to TRBD1. Germline assignment: CDR1 SGHVS and CDR2 FQNEAQ. There are 13 residues in the CDR3. The V and J ends lost 3 bases and 4 bases, in that order; junction bases with no gene match: 1. In nucleotides, the CDR3 is TGTGCCAGCAGCTTTGGACAGGGCTATGGCTACACCTTC. Its translation: CASSFGQGYGYTF.

V gene TRBV6-1 combines with J gene TRBJ1-5, with 8 positions matching TRBD1. The CDR3 is made up of 16 amino acids. Losses at the gene ends were 4 bases for V and 6 bases for J; bases not matched to a gene: 11. Germline CDR1 is MNHNS and CDR2 is SASEGT. The CDR3: CASSGYRGGMGQPQHF. CDR3 bases: TGTGCCAGCAGTGGGTACAGGGGGGGTATGGGTCAGCCCCAGCATTTT.

The chain links TRBV18 to TRBJ2-7; 7 bases map to TRBD1. The germline V gene has CDR1 KGHSH and CDR2 LQKENI. The V segment lost 2 bases and the J segment 5 bases; nucleotides outside the gene matches: 3. CDR3 length equals 13 residues. The CDR3 sequence is CASSPGTDDEQYF. For the CDR3, the DNA is TGTGCCAGCTCACCAGGGACAGATGACGAGCAGTACTTC.

The chain employs TRBV28 and TRBJ1-5; the D gene is possibly TRBD1 (6 bases). CDR3 length equals 13 residues. From germline, CDR1 is MDHEN and CDR2 SYDVKM. Trimming left V 6 bases short and J 5 bases short, with 11 bases between. The CDR3 here is CASRQTGYQPQHF. Written as DNA, the CDR3 is TGTGCCAGCAGACAGACAGGCTATCAGCCCCAGCATTTT.

This chain links TRBV9 with TRBJ1-2, with D possibly being TRBD1 (5 bases). V lost 3 bases and J lost 0, with 12 bases in between. Germline V gene data show CDR1 as SGDLS and CDR2 as YYNGEE. The CDR3 covers 15 residues. CDR3 in amino acids: CASSAQGLANYGYTF. CDR3 bases: TGTGCCAGCAGCGCCCAGGGACTCGCTAACTATGGCTACACCTTC.

This chain connects TRBV2 to TRBJ1-5, with D possibly being TRBD1 (5 bases). Germline CDR1 SNHLY, CDR2 FYNNEI. The CDR3 loop spans 14 amino acids. Trimming removed 2 bases at V and 5 bases at J, with 10 bases between. CDR3 amino acids: CASSEFKGHQPQHF. In DNA, the CDR3 is TGTGCCAGCAGTGAATTTAAGGGACATCAGCCCCAGCATTTT.

V usage is TRBV5-4 and J usage is TRBJ2-7, with a weak D call TRBD1 (6 bases). V lost 5 bases, J lost 6 bases, and 15 bases lay in between. The CDR3 totals 13 residues. CDR1 SGHNT and CDR2 YYREEE come from the germline V gene (reference sequence). DNA of the CDR3: TGTGCCAGCAGGATGGACAGTTCCAGCGAGCAGTACTTC. Translating it yields CASRMDSSSEQYF.